The source of this T cell receptor beta chain is a study of molecular identifiers for immune sequencing clone quantification. Points from the study as a whole: A single cell's spiked Jurkat TCR RNA was reportedly detectable among more than 950,000 naive cells.

CDR1 is SGHTA, CDR2 FQGNSA, per germline. This CDR3 is built from 14 residues. V dropped 1 base and J dropped 7 bases, with 13 bases sitting between them. Naive CD8 T cells, phenotype CD8+CD4-CCR7+CD45RA+, were sorted. This clonotype was detected many times. The antigen remains undetermined. Previously described methods and listed TCR primers produced bulk TCR libraries. TCRdb fed the PCR reads into MiXCR, producing one record per CDR3 protein. The top ten hold around 0.78% of the sample, which has some 580,000 distinct CDR3 sequences, 25% seen once. The rearrangement uses TRBV7-2 and TRBJ1-1; maybe TRBD1 (5 bases). The source is a human donor in good health. Some libraries in this study had Jurkat cell RNA spiked in. Sequenced input: naive CD8+ T cells from blood, with Jurkat cell RNA spiked in. Subset described: FACS-sorted CD8+CD4-CCR7+CD45RA+ naive T cells. The CDR3 DNA sequence: TGTGCCAGCAGCTTAGTCTCCCCGACAGATGAAGCTTTCTTT. Its protein product is CASSLVSPTDEAFF. Drawing the rest from reference TRBV7-2 and TRBJ1-1, the complete variable domain is GAGVSQSPSNKVTEKGKDVELRCDPISGHTALYWYRQSLGQGLEFLIYFQGNSAPDKSGLPSDRFSAERTGGSVSTLTIQRTQQEDSAVYLCASSLVSPTDEAFFGQGTRLTVV.